A selection of T cell receptor beta chains follows, all from one sample in a study of control samples from healthy donors and cancer patients. Profiled with immunoSEQ multiplex PCR; TCRdb holds only in-frame clones, not every one. Among fewer than 300,000 clones listed, roughly 87% were seen once. The sample consisted of PBMCs. These receptors were collected from a woman aged 55-70 years with lung cancer. The CDR3 runs from the conserved cysteine through the conserved F or W. The order of the fields is clone size, CDR3 length, D gene, J gene, V gene, CDR3 DNA, CDR3 protein. D genes are given only for firm matches. Clone size is given for some rows only: seen once, a few or many times, or a class if the clone is expanded.

clone_size: -
cdr3_length: 16
d_call: TRBD1
j_call: TRBJ2-2
v_call: TRBV9
cdr3_nt: TGTGCCAGCAGCGTAGTTGGACAGGGGAACACCGGGGAGCTGTTTTTT
cdr3_aa: CASSVVGQGNTGELFF

clone_size: -
cdr3_length: 12
d_call: -
j_call: TRBJ2-1
v_call: TRBV3-1/TRBV3-2
cdr3_nt: TGTGCCAGCAGCTCAGGGGTTGAGGAGCAGTTCTTC
cdr3_aa: CASSSGVEEQFF

clone_size: -
cdr3_length: 16
d_call: -
j_call: TRBJ2-2
v_call: TRBV5-1
cdr3_nt: TGCGCCAGCAGCCCGGAGGCAGGGGTTGCCACCGGGGAGCTGTTTTTT
cdr3_aa: CASSPEAGVATGELFF

clone_size: -
cdr3_length: 15
d_call: TRBD2
j_call: TRBJ2-7
v_call: TRBV5-5
cdr3_nt: TGTGCCAGCAGCCCTACTAGCGGGGCCGTCTACGAGCAGTACTTC
cdr3_aa: CASSPTSGAVYEQYF

clone_size: -
cdr3_length: 18
d_call: -
j_call: TRBJ2-2
v_call: TRBV7-3
cdr3_nt: TGTGCCAGCAGCTTAGTTTCGCTGGCCAGCGGGAACACCGGGGAGCTGTTTTTT
cdr3_aa: CASSLVSLASGNTGELFF

clone_size: few
cdr3_length: 12
d_call: -
j_call: TRBJ1-4
v_call: TRBV15
cdr3_nt: TGTGCCACCAGCAGAGGGCGAGAAAAACTGTTTTTT
cdr3_aa: CATSRGREKLFF

clone_size: -
cdr3_length: 14
d_call: TRBD1
j_call: TRBJ1-2
v_call: TRBV4-1
cdr3_nt: TGCGCCAGCAGCCAAGTACAGGGGTACTATGGCTACACCTTC
cdr3_aa: CASSQVQGYYGYTF

clone_size: -
cdr3_length: 16
d_call: TRBD1
j_call: TRBJ2-7
v_call: TRBV14
cdr3_nt: TGTGCCAGCAGCCAAATTGGGACAGCCATGCTGCGGGAGCAGTACTTC
cdr3_aa: CASSQIGTAMLREQYF

clone_size: once
cdr3_length: 15
d_call: -
j_call: TRBJ2-7
v_call: TRBV18
cdr3_nt: TGTGCCAGCTCACCCTTCCGGGACGTCTCCTACGAGCAGTACTTC
cdr3_aa: CASSPFRDVSYEQYF

clone_size: -
cdr3_length: 14
d_call: -
j_call: TRBJ2-1
v_call: TRBV11-2
cdr3_nt: TGTGCCAGCAGCTTAGTCCTCCGGCTCAATGAGCAGTTCTTC
cdr3_aa: CASSLVLRLNEQFF

clone_size: -
cdr3_length: 14
d_call: TRBD1
j_call: TRBJ1-2
v_call: TRBV29-1
cdr3_nt: TGCAGCGTCAGATCCGGGACAGGGGGCGGTGGCTACACCTTC
cdr3_aa: CSVRSGTGGGGYTF

clone_size: -
cdr3_length: 15
d_call: -
j_call: TRBJ1-2
v_call: TRBV5-1
cdr3_nt: TGCGCCAGCAGCGAGCCCCGGGGAGGCTTAAGTGGCTACACCTTC
cdr3_aa: CASSEPRGGLSGYTF

clone_size: -
cdr3_length: 13
d_call: -
j_call: TRBJ1-2
v_call: TRBV2
cdr3_nt: TGTGCCAGCAGTCCAGGGTCTGACTATGGCTACACCTTC
cdr3_aa: CASSPGSDYGYTF

clone_size: once
cdr3_length: 16
d_call: TRBD2
j_call: TRBJ2-1
v_call: TRBV5-4
cdr3_nt: TGTGCCAGCAGTTATCCTAGCGGGGGAAACTACAATGAGCAGTTCTTC
cdr3_aa: CASSYPSGGNYNEQFF

clone_size: -
cdr3_length: 19
d_call: -
j_call: TRBJ1-5
v_call: TRBV7-8
cdr3_nt: TGTGCCAGCAGCACCCGATTCGGCCACGATTTATATAGCAATCAGCCCCAGCATTTT
cdr3_aa: CASSTRFGHDLYSNQPQHF

clone_size: -
cdr3_length: 14
d_call: -
j_call: TRBJ1-1
v_call: TRBV5-1
cdr3_nt: TGCGCCAGCAGCTTGCAGGGGCAAAACACTGAAGCTTTCTTT
cdr3_aa: CASSLQGQNTEAFF

clone_size: -
cdr3_length: 14
d_call: TRBD2
j_call: TRBJ2-2
v_call: TRBV7-2
cdr3_nt: TGTGCCAGCAGCCCGCAGCGGGGCACCGGGGAGCTGTTTTTT
cdr3_aa: CASSPQRGTGELFF

clone_size: -
cdr3_length: 16
d_call: -
j_call: TRBJ2-5
v_call: TRBV24-1
cdr3_nt: TGTGCCACCAGTGACCCTGGTAAACAGGGTGTGGAGACCCAGTACTTC
cdr3_aa: CATSDPGKQGVETQYF

clone_size: once
cdr3_length: 12
d_call: -
j_call: TRBJ2-7
v_call: TRBV12-3/TRBV12-4
cdr3_nt: TGTGCCAGCAGCCCTCAGCTATACGAGCAGTACTTC
cdr3_aa: CASSPQLYEQYF

clone_size: few
cdr3_length: 13
d_call: TRBD2
j_call: TRBJ2-7
v_call: TRBV27
cdr3_nt: TGTGCCAGCAGTTCGGGAGGTACTTACGAGCAGTACTTC
cdr3_aa: CASSSGGTYEQYF

clone_size: -
cdr3_length: 13
d_call: -
j_call: TRBJ2-1
v_call: TRBV7-2
cdr3_nt: TGTGCCAGCAGCTTATCCAGGGACAATGAGCAGTTCTTC
cdr3_aa: CASSLSRDNEQFF

clone_size: few
cdr3_length: 11
d_call: -
j_call: TRBJ2-7
v_call: TRBV5-4
cdr3_nt: TGTGCCAGCAGCTCGTCCTACGAGCAGTACTTC
cdr3_aa: CASSSSYEQYF

clone_size: -
cdr3_length: 14
d_call: TRBD1
j_call: TRBJ2-7
v_call: TRBV7-9
cdr3_nt: TGTGCCAGCAGCCACGCGACAGGGGCCTACGAGCAGTACTTC
cdr3_aa: CASSHATGAYEQYF

clone_size: -
cdr3_length: 13
d_call: -
j_call: TRBJ2-2
v_call: TRBV18
cdr3_nt: TGTGCCAGCTCACGACCGGGACCCGGGGAGCTGTTTTTT
cdr3_aa: CASSRPGPGELFF

clone_size: -
cdr3_length: 11
d_call: -
j_call: TRBJ2-7
v_call: TRBV2
cdr3_nt: TGTGCCAGCGGCTATTGGGACGAGCAGTACTTC
cdr3_aa: CASGYWDEQYF

clone_size: -
cdr3_length: 11
d_call: -
j_call: TRBJ1-4
v_call: TRBV19
cdr3_nt: TGTGCCAGTAGTGCCAGGGAAAAACTGTTTTTT
cdr3_aa: CASSAREKLFF

clone_size: once
cdr3_length: 14
d_call: TRBD2
j_call: TRBJ2-7
v_call: TRBV11-2
cdr3_nt: TGTGCCAGCAGCTTAGGACTAGCGGCCTACGAGCAGTACTTC
cdr3_aa: CASSLGLAAYEQYF

clone_size: -
cdr3_length: 13
d_call: TRBD1
j_call: TRBJ1-1
v_call: TRBV5-6
cdr3_nt: TGTGCCAGCAGCTTACAACAGGGGACTGAAGCTTTCTTT
cdr3_aa: CASSLQQGTEAFF

clone_size: -
cdr3_length: 16
d_call: TRBD1
j_call: TRBJ2-7
v_call: TRBV5-1
cdr3_nt: TGCGCCAGCAGCTTGGGGACAGGTTCCGGGGTTTACGAGCAGTACTTC
cdr3_aa: CASSLGTGSGVYEQYF

clone_size: -
cdr3_length: 15
d_call: TRBD2
j_call: TRBJ2-1
v_call: TRBV6-2/TRBV6-3
cdr3_nt: TGTGCCAGCAGCGAACTAGCGGCCTCCTACAATGAGCAGTTCTTC
cdr3_aa: CASSELAASYNEQFF

clone_size: -
cdr3_length: 14
d_call: -
j_call: TRBJ2-7
v_call: TRBV5-5
cdr3_nt: TGTGCCAGCAGCTTGTTCCAGGGAGCCTACGAGCAGTACTTC
cdr3_aa: CASSLFQGAYEQYF

clone_size: -
cdr3_length: 14
d_call: -
j_call: TRBJ1-5
v_call: TRBV3-1/TRBV3-2
cdr3_nt: TGTGCCAGCAGCCAAGGGACAGCTGCCCAGCCCCAGCATTTT
cdr3_aa: CASSQGTAAQPQHF

clone_size: -
cdr3_length: 13
d_call: TRBD1
j_call: TRBJ1-4
v_call: TRBV12-3/TRBV12-4
cdr3_nt: TGTGCCAGCAGTTCGAACAGGGGTGAAAAACTGTTTTTT
cdr3_aa: CASSSNRGEKLFF

clone_size: -
cdr3_length: 14
d_call: -
j_call: TRBJ2-1
v_call: TRBV7-2
cdr3_nt: TGTGCCAGCAGCTTAAGGACAGCCTACAATGAGCAGTTCTTC
cdr3_aa: CASSLRTAYNEQFF

clone_size: -
cdr3_length: 14
d_call: TRBD2
j_call: TRBJ2-3
v_call: TRBV27
cdr3_nt: TGTGCCAGCAGTTTAGCGGGAGGAGGGGATACGCAGTATTTT
cdr3_aa: CASSLAGGGDTQYF

clone_size: -
cdr3_length: 13
d_call: TRBD1
j_call: TRBJ1-2
v_call: TRBV5-6
cdr3_nt: TGTGCCAGCAGCCCGGACAGGAAATATGGCTACACCTTC
cdr3_aa: CASSPDRKYGYTF

clone_size: -
cdr3_length: 13
d_call: -
j_call: TRBJ2-5
v_call: TRBV7-7
cdr3_nt: TGTGCTAGCAGCTTTTGGGGGAAAGAGACCCAGTACTTC
cdr3_aa: CASSFWGKETQYF

clone_size: -
cdr3_length: 12
d_call: -
j_call: TRBJ1-2
v_call: TRBV25-1
cdr3_nt: TGTGCCAGCAGTGAGACGGGACGTGGCTACACCTTC
cdr3_aa: CASSETGRGYTF

clone_size: -
cdr3_length: 12
d_call: -
j_call: TRBJ2-1
v_call: TRBV7-2
cdr3_nt: TGTGCCAGCAGCTTAGGATACAATGAGCAGTTCTTC
cdr3_aa: CASSLGYNEQFF